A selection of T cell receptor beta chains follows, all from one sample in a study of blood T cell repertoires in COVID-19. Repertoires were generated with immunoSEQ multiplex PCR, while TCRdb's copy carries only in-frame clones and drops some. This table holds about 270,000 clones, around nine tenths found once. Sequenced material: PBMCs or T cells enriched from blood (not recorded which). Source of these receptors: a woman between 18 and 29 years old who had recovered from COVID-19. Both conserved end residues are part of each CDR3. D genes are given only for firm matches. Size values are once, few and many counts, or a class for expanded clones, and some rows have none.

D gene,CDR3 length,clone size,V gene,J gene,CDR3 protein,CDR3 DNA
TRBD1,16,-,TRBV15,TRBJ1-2,CATSRDSAGGRYGYTF,TGTGCCACCAGCAGAGATTCGGCAGGGGGGAGATATGGCTACACCTTC
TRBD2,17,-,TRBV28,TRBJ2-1,CASRRAPSGRSFGEQFF,TGTGCCAGCAGACGAGCCCCTAGCGGGAGGTCATTTGGGGAGCAGTTCTTC
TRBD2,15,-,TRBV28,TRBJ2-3,CASRTPAGGPDTQYF,TGTGCCAGCAGAACCCCCGCGGGAGGGCCAGATACGCAGTATTTT
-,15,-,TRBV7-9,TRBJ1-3,CASSGRGDSGNTIYF,TGTGCCAGCAGCGGGAGGGGAGACTCTGGAAACACCATATATTTT
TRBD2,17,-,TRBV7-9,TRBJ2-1,CASSPPYPSGTLNEQFF,TGTGCCAGCAGCCCCCCTTATCCTAGCGGGACCCTCAATGAGCAGTTCTTC
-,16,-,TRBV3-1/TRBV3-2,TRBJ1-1,CASSQGMVVGNTEAFF,TGTGCCAGCAGCCAAGGAATGGTTGTCGGGAACACTGAAGCTTTCTTT
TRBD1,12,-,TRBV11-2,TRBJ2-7,CASRDSPYEQYF,TGTGCCAGCCGGGACAGCCCATACGAGCAGTACTTC
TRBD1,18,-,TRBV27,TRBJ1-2,CASSQTPGTGAPGYGYTF,TGTGCCAGCAGTCAAACTCCCGGGACAGGGGCTCCCGGCTATGGCTACACCTTC
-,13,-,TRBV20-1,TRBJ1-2,CSASIPGHHGYTF,TGCAGTGCTAGTATCCCGGGACATCATGGCTACACCTTC
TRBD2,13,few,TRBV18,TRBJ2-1,CASSSGGDAEQFF,TGTGCCAGCTCTAGCGGGGGGGATGCTGAGCAGTTCTTC
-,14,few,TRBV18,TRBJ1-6,CASSTGSRGSPLHF,TGTGCCAGCTCGACCGGTAGCAGGGGTTCACCCCTCCACTTT
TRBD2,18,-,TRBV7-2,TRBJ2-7,CASSLDAPLGLAGYEQYF,TGTGCCAGCAGCTTAGACGCCCCGTTGGGACTAGCTGGTTACGAGCAGTACTTC
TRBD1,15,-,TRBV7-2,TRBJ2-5,CASSLGQGTQETQYF,TGTGCCAGCAGCTTAGGACAGGGGACACAAGAGACCCAGTACTTC
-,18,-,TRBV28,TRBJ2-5,CASSQRYHVGAVQETQYF,TGTGCCAGCAGTCAACGATACCACGTAGGGGCAGTCCAAGAGACCCAGTACTTC
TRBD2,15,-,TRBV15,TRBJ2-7,CATSRGLAGSYEQYF,TGTGCCACCAGCAGGGGACTAGCGGGCTCCTACGAGCAGTACTTC
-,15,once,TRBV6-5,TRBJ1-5,CASSYRRDSNQPQHF,TGTGCCAGCAGTTACCGGAGGGATAGCAATCAGCCCCAGCATTTT
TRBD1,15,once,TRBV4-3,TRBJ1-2,CASSPQTGGYYGYTF,TGCGCCAGCAGCCCGCAGACAGGGGGCTACTATGGCTACACCTTC
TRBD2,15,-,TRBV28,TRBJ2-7,CASSTGTSGSYEQYF,TGTGCCAGCAGTACCGGGACTAGCGGATCCTACGAGCAGTACTTC
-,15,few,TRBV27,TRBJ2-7,CASRLSGWGSYEQYF,TGTGCCAGCAGACTAAGCGGGTGGGGATCCTACGAGCAGTACTTC
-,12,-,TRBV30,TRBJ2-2,CAWSESTGELFF,TGTGCCTGGAGTGAGAGCACCGGGGAGCTGTTTTTT
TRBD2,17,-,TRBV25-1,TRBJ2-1,CASSELGGLVSYNEQFF,TGTGCCAGCAGTGAATTGGGGGGACTAGTCTCCTACAATGAGCAGTTCTTC
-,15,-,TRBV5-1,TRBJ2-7,CASSPTSGSSYEQYF,TGCGCCAGCAGCCCAACCAGCGGGTCCTCCTACGAGCAGTACTTC
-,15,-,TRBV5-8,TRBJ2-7,CASSFGSTGSYEQYF,TGTGCCAGCAGCTTTGGGTCGACAGGATCATACGAGCAGTACTTC
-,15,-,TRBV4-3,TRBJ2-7,CASSQVWDIPTKQYF,TGCGCCAGCAGCCAAGTATGGGACATACCTACGAAGCAGTACTTC
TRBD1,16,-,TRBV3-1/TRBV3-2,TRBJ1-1,CASSPGTGLRNTEAFF,TGTGCCAGCAGCCCCGGGACAGGGTTAAGGAACACTGAAGCTTTCTTT
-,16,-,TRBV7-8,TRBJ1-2,CASSLVGGATNYGYTF,TGTGCCAGCAGCTTAGTGGGCGGGGCCACTAACTATGGCTACACCTTC
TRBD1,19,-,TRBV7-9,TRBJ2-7,CASSPTPGQGPSVGYEQYF,TGTGCCAGCAGCCCGACACCGGGACAGGGCCCCTCTGTGGGCTACGAGCAGTACTTC
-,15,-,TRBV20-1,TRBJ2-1,CSASKRKSSYNEQFF,TGCAGTGCTAGTAAGCGGAAGAGCTCCTACAATGAGCAGTTCTTC
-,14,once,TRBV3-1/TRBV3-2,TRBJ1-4,CASSQAQSNEKLFF,TGTGCCAGCAGCCAAGCACAGAGTAATGAAAAACTGTTTTTT
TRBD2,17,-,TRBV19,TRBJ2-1,CASSPRALAGAYNEQFF,TGTGCCAGTAGTCCAAGGGCCCTAGCGGGGGCCTACAATGAGCAGTTCTTC
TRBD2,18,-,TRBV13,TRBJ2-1,CASSLGLAGGPSYNEQFF,TGTGCCAGCAGCTTAGGCCTAGCGGGAGGGCCCTCCTACAATGAGCAGTTCTTC
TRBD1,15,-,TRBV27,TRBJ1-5,CASSSRQGTGQPQHF,TGTGCCAGCAGTTCGCGACAGGGGACGGGTCAGCCCCAGCATTTT
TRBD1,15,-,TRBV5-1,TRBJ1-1,CASSLGTGGNTEAFF,TGCGCCAGCAGCTTGGGGACAGGGGGAAACACTGAAGCTTTCTTT
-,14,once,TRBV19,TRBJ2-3,CASSMFRVSDTQYF,TGTGCCAGTAGTATGTTCAGGGTTTCGGATACGCAGTATTTT
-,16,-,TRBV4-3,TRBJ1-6,CASSRAPDRDNSPLHF,TGCGCCAGCAGCCGCGCACCCGACAGAGATAATTCACCCCTCCACTTT
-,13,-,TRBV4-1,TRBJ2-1,CASSQVLEDEQFF,TGCGCCAGCAGCCAAGTTCTGGAGGATGAGCAGTTCTTC
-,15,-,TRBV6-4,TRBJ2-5,CASSDSAGRYETQYF,TGTGCCAGCAGTGACTCGGCAGGCCGTTACGAGACCCAGTACTTC
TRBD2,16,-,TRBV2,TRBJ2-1,CASSPTPSGGYNEQFF,TGTGCCAGCAGTCCGACCCCTAGCGGGGGCTACAATGAGCAGTTCTTC
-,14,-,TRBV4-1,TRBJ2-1,CASSHPTGFDEQFF,TGCGCCAGCAGCCACCCGACAGGTTTTGATGAGCAGTTCTTC
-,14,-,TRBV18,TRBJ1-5,CASSPGQQNQPQHF,TGTGCCAGCTCACCCGGACAGCAGAATCAGCCCCAGCATTTT
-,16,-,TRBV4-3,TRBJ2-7,CASSSTSGVPSYEQYF,TGCGCCAGCAGCTCAACATCAGGGGTCCCCTCCTACGAGCAGTACTTC
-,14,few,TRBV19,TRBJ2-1,CASSIAPGLNEQFF,TGTGCCAGTAGTATAGCTCCGGGGTTGAATGAGCAGTTCTTC
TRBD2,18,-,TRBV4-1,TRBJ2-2,CASSQEILAGGDTGELFF,TGCGCCAGCAGCCAAGAGATACTAGCGGGAGGCGACACCGGGGAGCTGTTTTTT
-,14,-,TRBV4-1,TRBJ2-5,CASSQYNGGETQYF,TGCGCCAGCAGCCAATATAACGGTGGAGAGACCCAGTACTTC
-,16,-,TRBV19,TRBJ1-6,CASSIYPGMDNSPLHF,TGTGCCAGTAGTATTTACCCAGGGATGGATAATTCACCCCTCCACTTT
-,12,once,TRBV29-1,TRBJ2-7,CSVERGFDEQYF,TGCAGCGTTGAGCGGGGATTCGACGAGCAGTACTTC
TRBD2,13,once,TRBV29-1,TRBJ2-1,CSVPLAGSNEQFF,TGCAGCGTTCCACTAGCGGGATCTAATGAGCAGTTCTTC
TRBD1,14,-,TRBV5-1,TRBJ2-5,CASKDTGGGETQYF,TGCGCCAGCAAAGACACAGGGGGTGGGGAGACCCAGTACTTC
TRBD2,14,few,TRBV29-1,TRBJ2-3,CSVLGLAGPRTQYF,TGCAGCGTTTTGGGACTAGCGGGTCCCCGGACGCAGTATTTT
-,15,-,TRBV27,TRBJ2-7,CASSLSSPGGYEQYF,TGTGCCAGCAGTTTATCATCCCCCGGCGGATACGAGCAGTACTTC
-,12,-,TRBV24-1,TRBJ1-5,CAIGQRDQPQHF,TGTGCCATCGGACAGCGCGATCAGCCCCAGCATTTT
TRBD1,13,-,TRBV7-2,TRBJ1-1,CASSLDRGIEAFF,TGTGCCAGCAGTTTAGACAGGGGGATCGAAGCTTTCTTT
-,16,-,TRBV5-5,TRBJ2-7,CASSPQGQPSSYEQYF,TGTGCCAGCAGCCCCCAGGGGCAACCGAGCTCCTACGAGCAGTACTTC